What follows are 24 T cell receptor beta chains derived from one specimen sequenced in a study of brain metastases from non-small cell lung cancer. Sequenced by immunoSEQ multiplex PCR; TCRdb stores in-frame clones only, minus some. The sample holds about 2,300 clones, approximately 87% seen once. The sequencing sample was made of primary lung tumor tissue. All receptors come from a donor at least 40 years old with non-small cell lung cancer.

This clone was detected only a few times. The CDR3 bases are TGTGCCAGCAGTGAAAGGGCCCCAGGGTGGAACACCATATATTTT. Its protein product is CASSERAPGWNTIYF. The rearrangement joins TRBV2 to TRBJ1-3; perhaps TRBD1 as D (5 bases). The length of the CDR3 is 15 residues. With 2 bases removed from V and 7 bases from J, the gap between germline ends came to 15 bases. CDR1 and CDR2 (germline): SNHLY, FYNNEI.

In DNA, the CDR3 is TGTGCCAGCAGCTTGCGCACAGATACGCAGTATTTT. Protein: CASSLRTDTQYF. The genes are TRBV5-4 and TRBJ2-3; D gene unclear. Germline CDR1 reads SGHNT; CDR2 reads YYREEE (reference sequence). V dropped 1 base and J dropped 1 base, with 1 base sitting between them. This CDR3 region has 12 residues.

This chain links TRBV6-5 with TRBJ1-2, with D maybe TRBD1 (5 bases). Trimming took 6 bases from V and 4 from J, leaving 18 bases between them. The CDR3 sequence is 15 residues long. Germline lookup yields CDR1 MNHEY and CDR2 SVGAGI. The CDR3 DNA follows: TGTGCCAGCAGCCGGGGACGGGGAGCTTTCTATGGCTACACCTTC. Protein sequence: CASSRGRGAFYGYTF.

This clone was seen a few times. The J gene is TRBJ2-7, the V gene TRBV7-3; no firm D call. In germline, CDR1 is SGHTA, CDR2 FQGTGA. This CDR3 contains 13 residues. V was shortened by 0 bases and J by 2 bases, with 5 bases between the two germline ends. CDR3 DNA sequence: TGTGCCAGCAGCTTAACAGGAACCTACGAGCAGTACTTC. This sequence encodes CASSLTGTYEQYF.

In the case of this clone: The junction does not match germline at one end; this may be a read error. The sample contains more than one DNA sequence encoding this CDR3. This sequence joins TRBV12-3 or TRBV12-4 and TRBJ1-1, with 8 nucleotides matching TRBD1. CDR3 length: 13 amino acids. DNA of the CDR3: TGTGCCAGCATACTGACAGGGGATGGTGAAGCTTTTTTT. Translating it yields CASILTGDGEAFF.

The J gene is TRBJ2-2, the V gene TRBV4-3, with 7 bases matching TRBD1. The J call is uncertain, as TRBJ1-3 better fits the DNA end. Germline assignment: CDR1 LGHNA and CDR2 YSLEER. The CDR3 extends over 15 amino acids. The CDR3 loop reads CASSTGAYSGNTIYF. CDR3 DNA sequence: TGCGCCAGCTCTACAGGGGCGTACTCTGGAAACACCATATATTTT.

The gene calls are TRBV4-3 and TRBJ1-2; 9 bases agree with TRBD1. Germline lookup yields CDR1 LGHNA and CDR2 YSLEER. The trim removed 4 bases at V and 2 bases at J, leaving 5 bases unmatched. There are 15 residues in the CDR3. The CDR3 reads CASSLTGTGNYGYTF. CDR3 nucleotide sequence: TGCGCCAGCAGCCTTACCGGGACAGGGAACTATGGCTACACCTTC.

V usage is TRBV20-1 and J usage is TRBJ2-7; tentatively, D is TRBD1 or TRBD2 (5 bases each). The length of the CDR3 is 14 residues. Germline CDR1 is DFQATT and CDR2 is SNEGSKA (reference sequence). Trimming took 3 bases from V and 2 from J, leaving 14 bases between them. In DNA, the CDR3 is TGCAGTGCTAGTCGAGAGGGGTTGGCCTACGAGCAGTACGTC. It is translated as CSASREGLAYEQYV.

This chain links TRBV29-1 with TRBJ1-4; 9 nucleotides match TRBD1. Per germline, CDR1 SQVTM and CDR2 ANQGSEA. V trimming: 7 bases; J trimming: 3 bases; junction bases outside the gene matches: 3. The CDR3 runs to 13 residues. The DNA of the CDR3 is TGCAGCGGGGGACAGGGCCCTAATGAAAAACTGTTTTTT. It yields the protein CSGGQGPNEKLFF.

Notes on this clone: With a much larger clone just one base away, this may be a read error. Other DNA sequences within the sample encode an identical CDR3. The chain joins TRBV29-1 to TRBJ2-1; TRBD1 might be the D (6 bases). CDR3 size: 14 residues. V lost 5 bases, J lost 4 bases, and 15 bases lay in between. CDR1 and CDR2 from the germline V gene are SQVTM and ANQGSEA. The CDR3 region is CSVSGTGIYNEQFF. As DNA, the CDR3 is TGCAGCGTTTCCGGAACAGGGATATACAATGAGCAGTTCTTC.

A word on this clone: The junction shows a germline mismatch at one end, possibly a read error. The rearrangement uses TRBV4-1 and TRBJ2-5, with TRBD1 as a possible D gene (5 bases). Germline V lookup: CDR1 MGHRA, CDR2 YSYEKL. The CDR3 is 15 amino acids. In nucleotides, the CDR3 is TGCGCCAGCAGCCAAGGCGGCACAGGCCAAGAAACCCAGTACTTC. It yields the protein CASSQGGTGQETQYF.

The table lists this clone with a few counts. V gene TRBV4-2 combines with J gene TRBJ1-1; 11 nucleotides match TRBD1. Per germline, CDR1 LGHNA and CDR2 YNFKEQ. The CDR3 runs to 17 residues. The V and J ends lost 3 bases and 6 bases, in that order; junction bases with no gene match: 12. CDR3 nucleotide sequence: TGTGCCAGCAGCCACGGGACAGGGGGAAGGTTTGGGGCTGAAGCTTTCTTT. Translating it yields CASSHGTGGRFGAEAFF.

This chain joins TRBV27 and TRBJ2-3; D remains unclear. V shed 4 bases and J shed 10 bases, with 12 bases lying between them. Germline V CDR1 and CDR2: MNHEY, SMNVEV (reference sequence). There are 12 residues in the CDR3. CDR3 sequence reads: CASSSQPGAQYF. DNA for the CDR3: TGTGCCAGCAGTTCCCAACCTGGTGCGCAGTATTTT.

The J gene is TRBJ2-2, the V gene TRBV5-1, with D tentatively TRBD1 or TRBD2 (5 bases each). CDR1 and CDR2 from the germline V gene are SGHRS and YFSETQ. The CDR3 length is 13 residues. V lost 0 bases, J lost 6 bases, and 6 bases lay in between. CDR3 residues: CASSLGGAGELFF. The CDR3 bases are TGCGCCAGCAGCTTGGGAGGGGCCGGGGAGCTGTTTTTT.

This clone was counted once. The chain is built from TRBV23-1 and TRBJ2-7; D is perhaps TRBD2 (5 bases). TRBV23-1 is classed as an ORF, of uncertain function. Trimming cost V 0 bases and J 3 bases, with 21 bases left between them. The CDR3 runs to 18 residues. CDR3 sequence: CASSQSRPGSQLIYEQYF. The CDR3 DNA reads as TGCGCCAGCAGTCAATCCCGCCCGGGGTCCCAGTTGATCTACGAGCAGTACTTC.

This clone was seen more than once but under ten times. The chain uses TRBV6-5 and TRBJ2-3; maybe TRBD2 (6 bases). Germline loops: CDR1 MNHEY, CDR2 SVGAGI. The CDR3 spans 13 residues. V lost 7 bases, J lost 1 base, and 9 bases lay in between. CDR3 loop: CASMPSGTDTQYF. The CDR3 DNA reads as TGTGCCAGCATGCCTAGCGGCACAGATACGCAGTATTTT.

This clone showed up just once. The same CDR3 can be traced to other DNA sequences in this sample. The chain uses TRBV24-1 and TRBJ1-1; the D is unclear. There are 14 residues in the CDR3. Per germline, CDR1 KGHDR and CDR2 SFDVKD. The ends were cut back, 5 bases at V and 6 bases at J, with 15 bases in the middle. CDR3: CATSGEGASAEAFF. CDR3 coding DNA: TGTGCCACCAGTGGAGAGGGTGCAAGTGCTGAAGCTTTCTTT.

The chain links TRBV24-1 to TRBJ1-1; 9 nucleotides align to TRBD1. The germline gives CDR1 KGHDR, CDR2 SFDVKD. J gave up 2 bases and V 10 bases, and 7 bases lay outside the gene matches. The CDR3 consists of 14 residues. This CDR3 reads CATTGTGTNTEAFF. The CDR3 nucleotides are TGTGCCACTACCGGGACAGGGACTAACACTGAAGCTTTCTTT.

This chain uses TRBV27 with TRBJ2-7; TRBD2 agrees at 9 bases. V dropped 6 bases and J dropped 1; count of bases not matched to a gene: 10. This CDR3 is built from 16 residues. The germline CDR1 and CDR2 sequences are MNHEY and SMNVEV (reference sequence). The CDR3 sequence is CASRRNVLAGSYEQYF. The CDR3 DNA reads TGTGCCAGCAGACGAAACGTCCTAGCGGGATCCTACGAGCAGTACTTC.

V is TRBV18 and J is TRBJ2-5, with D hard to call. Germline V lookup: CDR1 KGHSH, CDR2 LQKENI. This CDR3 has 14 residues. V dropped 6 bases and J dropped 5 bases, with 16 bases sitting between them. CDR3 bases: TGTGCCAGCTCGCCCCTCACAGACGGGGAGACCCAGTACTTC. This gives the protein CASSPLTDGETQYF.

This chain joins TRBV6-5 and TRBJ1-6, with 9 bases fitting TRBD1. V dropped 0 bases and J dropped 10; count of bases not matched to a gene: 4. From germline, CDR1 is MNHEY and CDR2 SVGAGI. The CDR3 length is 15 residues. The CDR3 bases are TGTGCCAGCAGTTACTCGCTGACAGGGGGGTCACCCCTCCACTTT. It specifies CASSYSLTGGSPLHF.

CDR3 sequence (DNA): TGTGCCAGCAGCCAAGAAGGGCAGGGGTTGAACACTGAAGCTTTCTTT. Protein: CASSQEGQGLNTEAFF. The chain combines TRBV4-2 with TRBJ1-1; the D gene is possibly TRBD1 (6 bases). The CDR3 covers 16 residues. The ends were cut back, 0 bases at V and 0 bases at J, with 11 bases in the middle. Germline V gives CDR1 LGHNA, CDR2 YNFKEQ.

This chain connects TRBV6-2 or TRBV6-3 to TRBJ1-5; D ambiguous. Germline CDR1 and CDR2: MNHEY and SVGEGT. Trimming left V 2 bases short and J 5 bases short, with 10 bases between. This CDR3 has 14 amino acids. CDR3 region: CASSYSSPYQPQHF. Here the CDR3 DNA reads TGTGCCAGCAGTTACAGTTCCCCATATCAGCCCCAGCATTTT.

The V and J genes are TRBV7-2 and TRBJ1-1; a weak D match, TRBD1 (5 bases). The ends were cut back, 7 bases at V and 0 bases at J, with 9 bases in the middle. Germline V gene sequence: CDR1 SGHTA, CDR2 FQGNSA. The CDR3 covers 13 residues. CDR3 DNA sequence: TGTGCCAGCACCCGACAGATGAACACTGAAGCTTTCTTT. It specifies CASTRQMNTEAFF. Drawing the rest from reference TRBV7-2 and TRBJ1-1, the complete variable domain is GAGVSQSPSNKVTEKGKDVELRCDPISGHTALYWYRQSLGQGLEFLIYFQGNSAPDKSGLPSDRFSAERTGGSVSTLTIQRTQQEDSAVYLCASTRQMNTEAFFGQGTRLTVV.